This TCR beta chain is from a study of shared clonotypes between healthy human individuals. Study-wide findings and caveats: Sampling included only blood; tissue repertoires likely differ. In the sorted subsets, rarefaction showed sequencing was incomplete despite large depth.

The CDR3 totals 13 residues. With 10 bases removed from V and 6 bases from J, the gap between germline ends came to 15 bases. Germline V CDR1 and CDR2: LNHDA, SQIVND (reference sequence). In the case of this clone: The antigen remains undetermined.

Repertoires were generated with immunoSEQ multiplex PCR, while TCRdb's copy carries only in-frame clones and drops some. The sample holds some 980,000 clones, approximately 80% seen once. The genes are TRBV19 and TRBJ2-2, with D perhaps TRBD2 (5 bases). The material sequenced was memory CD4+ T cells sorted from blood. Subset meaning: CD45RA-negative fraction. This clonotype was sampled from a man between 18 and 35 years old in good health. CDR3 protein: CATQRDNAGELFF. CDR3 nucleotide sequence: TGTGCCACCCAACGGGATAACGCCGGGGAGCTGTTTTTT.